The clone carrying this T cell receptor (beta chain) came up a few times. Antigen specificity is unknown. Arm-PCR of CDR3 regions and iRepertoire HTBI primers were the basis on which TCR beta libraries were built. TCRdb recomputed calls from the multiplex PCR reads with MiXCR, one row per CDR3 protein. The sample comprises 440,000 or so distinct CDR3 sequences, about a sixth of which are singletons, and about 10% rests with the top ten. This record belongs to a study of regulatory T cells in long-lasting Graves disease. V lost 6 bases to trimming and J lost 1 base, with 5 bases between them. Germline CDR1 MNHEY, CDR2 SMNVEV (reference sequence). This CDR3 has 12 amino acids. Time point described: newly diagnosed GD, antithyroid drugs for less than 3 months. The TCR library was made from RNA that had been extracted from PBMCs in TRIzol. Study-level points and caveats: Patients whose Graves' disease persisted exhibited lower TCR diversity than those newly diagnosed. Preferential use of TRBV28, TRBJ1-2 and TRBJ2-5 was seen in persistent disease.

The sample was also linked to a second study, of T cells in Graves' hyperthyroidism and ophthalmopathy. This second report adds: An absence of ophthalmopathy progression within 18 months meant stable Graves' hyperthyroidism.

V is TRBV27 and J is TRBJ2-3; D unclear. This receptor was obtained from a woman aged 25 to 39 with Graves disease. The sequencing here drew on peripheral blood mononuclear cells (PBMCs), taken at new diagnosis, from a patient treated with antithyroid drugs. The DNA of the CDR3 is TGTGCCAGCAGGACGGGCACAGATACGCAGTATTTT. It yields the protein CASRTGTDTQYF.